This TCR beta chain was identified during a study of vaccination and CD4 T cells after COVID-19 (dated 2022 in TCRdb). Context from the whole study: Convalescent patients had a positive SARS-CoV-2 result on nasal swab PCR, and of these patients, some 10 had mild disease and one had severe disease. Post-COVID blood samples from convalescent patients were collected a median of around 100 days after diagnosis, with a range of 35 to 161 days. Each participant got two doses of either the Pfizer-BioNTech BNT162b2 vaccine (n=8) or the Moderna mRNA-1273 vaccine (n=2). The time from the second vaccine dose to post-vaccine blood sampling had a median of around 72 days and ranged from roughly 13 to 241 days. The convalescent cohort comprised six males and four females, including two Hispanic individuals, seven Caucasians, two Asians and one multiracial person. As controls, cultures received a CEFX viral epitope pool (the positive control), an HIV-1 Nef peptide pool (the negative control), or no peptide at all. For stimulating the cultures, overlapping spike peptide pools were used, derived from SARS-CoV-2 as well as from the common cold coronaviruses HCoV-NL63, HCoV-OC43 and HCoV-229E. The spike-specific CD4+ TCR repertoire was compared before and after mRNA vaccination in approximately 9 COVID-19 convalescent patients and a handful of infection-naive healthy vaccine recipients. Overall study results and their limits: The study included relatively few convalescent patients and did not analyze early timepoints after natural infection. Of the vaccine-specific clones found in convalescent patients, nearly all (304 of 307) were mono-reactive for SARS-CoV-2 spike instead of being cross-reactive with common cold coronaviruses. Among the post-vaccine SARS-CoV-2-reactive clones in convalescent patients, a median around 90% showed up only after vaccination, which suggests vaccine-specific priming. An increase in the median number of SARS-CoV-2-reactive clonotypes from around 20 after infection to some 40 after vaccination was observed, but the change was not found to be significant.

This clonotype was found a few times. This clone's antigen is unknown. The record has no base qualities; no much larger clone is one base away. Receptor amplification or capture employed PCR. TCR sequencing of DNA from cultured CD4+ T cells used the Oncomine TCR Beta short-read assay at the Johns Hopkins FTIC core. The QIAamp micro DNA kit was used to extract genomic DNA from the cultured CD4+ T cells. Oncomine TCR Beta libraries made from cultured CD4+ T cells were pooled using unique dual indexes and sequenced on an Illumina iSeq 100. The authors' pipeline ran thus. Non-productive sequences were filtered out, and CDR3s that did not start with C, did not end with F or W, or were shorter than 7 amino acids were discarded. Antigen-specific clonotypes were identified with the MANAFEST web application by comparing peptide-stimulated wells with reference and other culture wells. An FDR below 0.05, an odds ratio above 5, and a productive frequency above 0.1% in at least two of three replicate wells were required for clones to be considered positive. A clonotype counted as cross-reactive if it showed significant expansion both in the SARS-CoV-2 spike wells and in at least one common cold coronavirus spike condition. Similarity between CDR3 sequences was evaluated in R version 3.6.1 using Levenshtein distances (stringdist) and unrooted phylogenetic trees (ape). TCRdb reworked the public reads: Q25 trimming with fastp, MiXCR clone assembly, productive beta chains retained. When rows share a CDR3 protein, they turn into one entry using the most common DNA and genes. The V and J calls come from TCRdb's annotation, not from the publication. For this sample the table gives 18,000 or so distinct CDR3 sequences, of which around half were detected only once. The ten top clones hold under 4.5% of the sample.

The sample's treatment or condition label is to be understood as: approximately 9-day PBMC culture with coronavirus spike peptide pools or control peptides (ViraFEST assay). To expand antigen-specific T cells with peptide pools and then pick out the expanded clonotypes through TCR sequencing, the study relied on the ViraFEST assay. The positive SARS-CoV-2 PCR tests of the convalescent patients were dated from March to December 2020, before the Alpha, Beta and Delta variants emerged in the United States. More than 1.5 million PBMCs per well were cultured in IMDM with approximately 5% human AB serum and approximately 9.8 IU/ml IL-2, plus 10 ug/ml peptide pools. On days 3 and 7, half of the culture medium was replaced with fresh IL-2-containing medium. Once the cells had been in culture for about 10 days, the EasySep CD4+ T cell isolation kit was used to isolate CD4+ T cells by negative selection. Ficoll-Paque Plus gradient centrifugation was used to isolate PBMCs from whole blood, and the isolated PBMCs were then either used fresh or cryopreserved at -140C. Triplicate wells were generally used for each culture condition.

V lost 1 base and J lost 0 bases; the stretch between them is 9 bases long. CDR1 and CDR2 are read off the germline V gene as SGHVS and FNYEAQ. Reading from cysteine to phenylalanine, the CDR3 counts 16 amino acids. Only the CDR3 portion is preserved as DNA: 48 bases, with reading frame beginning at the first base. The sequenced sample was CD4+ T cells from blood, cultured in vitro, obtained before SARS-CoV-2 vaccination. This receptor was obtained from a human donor who had recovered from COVID-19. Here the chain combines TRBV7-6 and TRBJ2-2; the best D guess is TRBD1, with 6 bases matching. The CDR3 is CASSLGTGSNTGELFF. The nucleotide sequence is given as TGTGCCAGCAGCTTAGGTACAGGGTCGAACACCGGGGAGCTGTTTTTT.